This T cell receptor (beta chain) appears in the sequencing data of a study of cytomegalovirus exposure and HLA in healthy donors. Unrecorded immune exposures were likely, despite nominal health at sampling. Concerning this clone itself: The antigen is not known.

PCR amplification relied on 60 Vbeta primers (plus 13 Jbeta primers). Some clones are missing from TCRdb's copy, which holds only in-frame ones; the method was immunoSEQ multiplex PCR. The sample records about 34,000 clones, 65% to 90% being singletons. Study-wide results and caveats: Sequence variants that were highly shared formed a cluster that was likely a sequencing artifact. The authors enumerated 150 to 200 TCR beta chains as linked to cytomegalovirus.

CDR3 length: 14 amino acids. V lost 3 bases to trimming and J lost 10 bases; unmatched junction nucleotides: 6. Per the germline V gene, CDR1 is MNHEY and CDR2 is SMNVEV (reference sequence). The clonotype originates from a young woman in good health and CMV-seropositive. Sequencing was done on a sample of PBMCs. The chain links TRBV27 to TRBJ2-1; 10 positions agree with TRBD1. This CDR3 reads CASSFPGQGNEQFF. DNA of the CDR3: TGTGCCAGCAGTTTTCCGGGACAGGGGAACGAGCAGTTCTTC.